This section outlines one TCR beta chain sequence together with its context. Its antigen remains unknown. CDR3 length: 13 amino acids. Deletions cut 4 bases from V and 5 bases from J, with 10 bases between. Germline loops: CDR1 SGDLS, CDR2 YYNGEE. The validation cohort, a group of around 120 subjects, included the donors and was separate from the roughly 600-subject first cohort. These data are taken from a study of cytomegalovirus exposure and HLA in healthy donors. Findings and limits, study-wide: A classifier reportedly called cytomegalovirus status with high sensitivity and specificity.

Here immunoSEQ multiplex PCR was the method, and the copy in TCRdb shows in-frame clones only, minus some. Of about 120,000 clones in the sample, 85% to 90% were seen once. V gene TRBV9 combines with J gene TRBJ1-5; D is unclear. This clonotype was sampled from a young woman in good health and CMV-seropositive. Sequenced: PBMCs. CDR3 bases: TGTGCCAGCAGCTCAGATCCCTATCAGCCCCAGCATTTT. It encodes CASSSDPYQPQHF.